The 3 T cell receptor beta chains below all came from one sample that was sequenced in a study of cytomegalovirus exposure and HLA in healthy donors (dated by TCRdb to 2016 to 2017). The library relied on the immunoSEQ multiplex PCR assay. TCRdb mirrors the immuneACCESS table, restricted to in-frame sequences. Some clones are absent from its copies; in checked studies, under half trace to an unresolved V gene, and the reason for the others is unknown. In this sample the table shows 110,000 or so clones, roughly nine tenths of which occur a single time. About 4.3% of the sample is held by the ten biggest clonotypes. Specimen: PBMCs. The receptor source for this set is a young man in good health and CMV-seropositive.

The genes are TRBV6-1 and TRBJ2-3, with D perhaps TRBD1 (6 bases). CDR3 size: 14 residues. V was shortened by 7 bases and J by 2 bases, with 13 bases between the two germline ends. Germline V CDR1 and CDR2: MNHNS, SASEGT. The CDR3 DNA is TGTGCCAGCACCGAAGGACAGCCCACAGATACGCAGTATTTT. Its protein product is CASTEGQPTDTQYF.

CDR3 sequence reads: CASSLVGQNTEAFF. CDR3 DNA sequence: TGTGCCAGCAGCTTGGTTGGACAGAACACTGAAGCTTTCTTT. This chain joins TRBV5-4 and TRBJ1-1; TRBD1 might be the D (5 bases). The germline CDR1 and CDR2 sequences are SGHNT and YYREEE (reference sequence). The V and J ends lost 0 bases and 1 base respectively, with 7 bases between them. The CDR3 is made up of 14 amino acids.

This clone was seen only once. The chain recombines TRBV7-9 with TRBJ2-7, with TRBD1 as a possible D gene (6 bases). CDR1 and CDR2 (germline): SEHNR, FQNEAQ (reference sequence). This CDR3 spans 14 amino acids. Trimming stripped 2 bases from V and 4 bases from J, with 12 bases between. The CDR3, as DNA: TGTGCCAGCAGCTTACCTAACAGGGAGTACGAGCAGTACTTC. Translated: CASSLPNREYEQYF.